What follows are 4 T cell receptor beta chains derived from one specimen sequenced in a study of identical twins (dated by TCRdb to about 2016). Library construction relied on 5' RACE. The run used an Illumina HiSeq 2000. TCRdb's own reprocessing of the public reads used fastp at Q25 and MiXCR and kept productive beta chains. Each CDR3 protein appears once, grouped with its most common genes and DNA. This sample holds about 690,000 distinct CDR3 sequences; roughly 20% were observed only once. Roughly 4.3% of the sample rests with the top ten. The sample also formed part of further work on T cells expressing NK-cell markers.

Sequenced: PBMCs. Receptors were obtained from a woman between 18 and 30 years old in good health.

This clonotype was found many times. The V gene is TRBV20-1, the J gene TRBJ2-7; tentative D call: TRBD2 (5 bases). This CDR3 region has 14 residues. Germline CDR1 is DFQATT and CDR2 is SNEGSKA (reference sequence). Trimming shortened V by 3 bases and J by 1 base, and 13 bases separated the two germline ends. The CDR3 region is CSARPAVSSYEQYF. The CDR3 DNA reads TGCAGTGCTAGGCCAGCGGTATCATCCTACGAGCAGTACTTC.

J is TRBJ2-1 and V is TRBV29-1; no reliable D call. The CDR3 is 17 residues long. In germline, CDR1 is SQVTM, CDR2 ANQGSEA. Trimming removed 5 bases at V and 0 bases at J, with 20 bases between. CDR3 amino acids: CSVISPDKQNSYNEQFF. CDR3 sequence (DNA): TGCAGCGTTATTAGCCCAGACAAACAAAACTCCTACAATGAGCAGTTCTTC.

The rearrangement links TRBV12-3 or TRBV12-4 to TRBJ2-7, with 8 bases aligning to TRBD2. V was clipped by 7 bases and J by 6 bases; unmatched bases: 11. This CDR3 is built from 14 residues. The CDR3 here is CASNLGRAGAEQYF. The CDR3 DNA follows: TGTGCCAGCAATCTCGGGAGGGCCGGTGCCGAGCAGTACTTC.

The sample holds a few counts of this clonotype. V and J are TRBV6-5 and TRBJ2-3; D uncertain. V was clipped by 0 bases and J by 2 bases, with 12 bases between them. Germline CDR1 MNHEY, CDR2 SVGAGI. This CDR3 comprises 16 residues. CDR3 bases: TGTGCCAGCAGTTACTCCCCTCTAGTAGTCACAGATACGCAGTATTTT. The encoded protein is CASSYSPLVVTDTQYF.